The sequence of this T cell receptor (beta chain) was determined in a study of blood T cells in healthy people across ages. General study results and limits: Shifts in expanded clonotypes may have been confounded by donor CMV status, which was unknown.

As to this clonotype: What it binds is not known.

Russia was home to the donors, healthy Caucasian individuals aged about 6 to 100. Every participating donor contributed about 10 milliliters of peripheral blood through a draw. Alongside a J-beta primer mix, a sample-barcoded 5' primer served in a second PCR lasting roughly 7 to 11 cycles. Every cDNA molecule carried a tag from a template-switch adaptor bearing 12 random nucleotides. TCRdb re-called the 5' RACE reads through MiXCR, storing one row per CDR3 protein. This sample yields roughly 930,000 distinct CDR3 sequences, of which roughly 52% are seen a single time; about an eighth belongs to the top ten. This CDR3 is 14 amino acids long. Germline V lookup: CDR1 MNHNS, CDR2 SASEGT. Trimming shortened V by 3 bases and J by 0 bases, and 6 bases separated the two germline ends.

The chain employs TRBV6-1 and TRBJ1-5; no firm D call. This clonotype was obtained from a man aged 25 to 45 in good health. Source material: blood. The DNA of the CDR3 is TGTGCCAGCAGTGATGAGAGTAGCAATCAGCCCCAGCATTTT. As protein: CASSDESSNQPQHF.